This TCR beta chain was captured in a study of T cell responses to AZD1222 COVID-19 vaccine. About this clone: Antigen: not known.

Only in-frame clones appear in the TCRdb table, and some are missing; sequencing was by immunoSEQ multiplex PCR. The table has over 95,000 clones, just over 90% seen once. V lost 0 bases, J lost 4 bases, and 11 bases lay in between. The CDR3 is 15 residues long. Germline V gene lookup returns CDR1 MRHNA and CDR2 SNTAGT. The study's findings and limits: No repertoire was sampled before or during the peak T cell response, only after it.

The sample here was peripheral blood, taken on day 0 of AZD1222 vaccination. V and J are TRBV6-4 and TRBJ2-3; unclear D gene. This sequence was found in an adult in good health. CDR3 in amino acids: CASSDSSSPADTQYF. In nucleotides, the CDR3 is TGTGCCAGCAGTGACTCTAGTTCTCCCGCAGATACGCAGTATTTT.